This T cell receptor (beta chain) derives from a study of cytomegalovirus exposure and HLA in healthy donors. About the research overall: Among about 179 million T cells, an earlier analysis found roughly 110 million unique TCR beta sequences.

Study-wide findings and caveats: According to a later analysis, donors in an Asian-associated ancestry cluster reportedly had fewer N-insertions than the roughly 670-donor mean.

Samples came from healthy bone marrow donors. Concerning this clone: The target antigen is unknown.

With 3 bases clipped from V and 5 bases from J, the junction kept 8 bases outside the gene matches. CDR3 length: 15 amino acids. CDR1 and CDR2 (germline): SGDLS, YYNGEE. The PCR was carried out with 60 Vbeta primers and 13 Jbeta primers. Method: immunoSEQ multiplex PCR; TCRdb's copy keeps in-frame clones and lacks some. The sample records 150,000 to 200,000 clones, 75% being singletons. This sequence joins TRBV9 and TRBJ2-5; 9 nucleotides agree with TRBD2. Material for sequencing was PBMCs. This receptor was taken from a woman in her 50s in good health and CMV-seropositive. The chain's CDR3 is CASSAGGGAVETQYF. The CDR3 coding sequence is TGTGCCAGCAGCGCCGGCGGGGGGGCAGTGGAGACCCAGTACTTC.